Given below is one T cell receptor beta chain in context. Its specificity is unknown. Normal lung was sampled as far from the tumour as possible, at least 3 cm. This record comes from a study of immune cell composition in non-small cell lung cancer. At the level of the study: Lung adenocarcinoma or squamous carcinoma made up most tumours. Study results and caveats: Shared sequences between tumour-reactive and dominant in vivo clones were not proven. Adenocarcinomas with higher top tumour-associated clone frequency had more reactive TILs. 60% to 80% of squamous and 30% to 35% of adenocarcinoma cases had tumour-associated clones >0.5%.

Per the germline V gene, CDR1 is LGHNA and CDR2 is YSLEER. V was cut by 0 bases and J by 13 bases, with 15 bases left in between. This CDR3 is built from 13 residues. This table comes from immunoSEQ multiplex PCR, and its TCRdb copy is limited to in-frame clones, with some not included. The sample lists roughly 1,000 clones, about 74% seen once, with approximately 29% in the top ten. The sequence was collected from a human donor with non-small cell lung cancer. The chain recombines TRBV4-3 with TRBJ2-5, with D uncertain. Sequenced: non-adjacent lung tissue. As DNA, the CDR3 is TGCGCCAGCAGCCAAGATCTGAACGAGGTTCCGTACTTC. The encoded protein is CASSQDLNEVPYF.